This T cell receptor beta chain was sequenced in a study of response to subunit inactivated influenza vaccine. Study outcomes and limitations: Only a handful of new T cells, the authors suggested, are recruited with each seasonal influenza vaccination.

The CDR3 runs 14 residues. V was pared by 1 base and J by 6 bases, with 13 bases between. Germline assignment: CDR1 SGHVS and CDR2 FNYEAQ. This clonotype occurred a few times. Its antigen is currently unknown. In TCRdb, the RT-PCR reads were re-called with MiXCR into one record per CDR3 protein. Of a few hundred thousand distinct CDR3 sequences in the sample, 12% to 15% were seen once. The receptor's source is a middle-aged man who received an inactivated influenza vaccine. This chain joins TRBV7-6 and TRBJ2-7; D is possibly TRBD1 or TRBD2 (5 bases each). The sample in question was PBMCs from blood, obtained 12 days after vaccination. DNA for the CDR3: TGTGCCAGCAGCTTAGGTGGCCGAGGGGCCGAGCAGTACTTC. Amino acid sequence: CASSLGGRGAEQYF.